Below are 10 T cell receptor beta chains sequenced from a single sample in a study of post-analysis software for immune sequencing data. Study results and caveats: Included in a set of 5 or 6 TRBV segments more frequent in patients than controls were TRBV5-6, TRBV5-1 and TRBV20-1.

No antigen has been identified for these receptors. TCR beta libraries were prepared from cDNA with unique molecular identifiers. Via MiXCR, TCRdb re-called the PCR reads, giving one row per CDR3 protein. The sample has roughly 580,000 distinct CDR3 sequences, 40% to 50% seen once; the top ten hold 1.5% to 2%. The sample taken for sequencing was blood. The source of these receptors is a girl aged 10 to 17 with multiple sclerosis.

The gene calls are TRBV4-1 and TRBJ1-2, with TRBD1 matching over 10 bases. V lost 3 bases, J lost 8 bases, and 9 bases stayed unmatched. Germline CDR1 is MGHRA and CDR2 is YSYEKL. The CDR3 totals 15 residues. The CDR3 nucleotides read TGCGCCAGCAGCCACCGACAGGGGGCGCCTGAGGGCTACACCTTC. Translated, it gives CASSHRQGAPEGYTF.

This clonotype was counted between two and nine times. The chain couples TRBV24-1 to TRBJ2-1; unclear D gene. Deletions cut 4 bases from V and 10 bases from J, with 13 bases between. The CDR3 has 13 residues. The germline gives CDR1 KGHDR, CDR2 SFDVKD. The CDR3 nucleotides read TGTGCCACCAGTGACCCCGTTCGGGTCGAGCAGTTCTTC. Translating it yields CATSDPVRVEQFF.

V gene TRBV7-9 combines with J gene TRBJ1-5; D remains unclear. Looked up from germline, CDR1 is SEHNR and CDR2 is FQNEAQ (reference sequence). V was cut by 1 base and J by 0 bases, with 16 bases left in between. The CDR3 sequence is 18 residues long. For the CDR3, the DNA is TGTGCCAGCAGCTTAGAAAATCCGACCCCCTATAGCAATCAGCCCCAGCATTTT. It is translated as CASSLENPTPYSNQPQHF.

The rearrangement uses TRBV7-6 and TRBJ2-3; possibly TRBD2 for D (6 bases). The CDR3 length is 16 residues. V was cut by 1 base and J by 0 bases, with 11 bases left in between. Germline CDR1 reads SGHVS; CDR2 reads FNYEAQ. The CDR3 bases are TGTGCCAGCAGCTTAGTCGGAGGGATTAGCACAGATACGCAGTATTTT. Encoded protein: CASSLVGGISTDTQYF.

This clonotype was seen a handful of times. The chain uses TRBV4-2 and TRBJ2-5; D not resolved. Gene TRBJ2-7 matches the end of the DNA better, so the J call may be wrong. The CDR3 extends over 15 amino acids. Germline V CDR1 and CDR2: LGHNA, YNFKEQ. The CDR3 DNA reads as TGTGCCAGCAGCCAAGAAGTTGGGGTCGGTCACGAGCAGTACTTC. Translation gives CASSQEVGVGHEQYF.

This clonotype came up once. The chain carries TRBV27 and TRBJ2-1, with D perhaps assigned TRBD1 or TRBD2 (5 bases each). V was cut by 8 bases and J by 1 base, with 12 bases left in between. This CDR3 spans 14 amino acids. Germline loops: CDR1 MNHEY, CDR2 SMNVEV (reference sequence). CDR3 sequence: CASLPGPSYNEQFF. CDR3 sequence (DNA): TGTGCCAGCCTACCGGGACCGTCCTACAATGAGCAGTTCTTC.

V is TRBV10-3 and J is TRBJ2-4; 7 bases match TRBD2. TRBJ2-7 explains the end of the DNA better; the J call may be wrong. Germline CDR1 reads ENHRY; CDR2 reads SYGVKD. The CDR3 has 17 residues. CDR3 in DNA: TGTGCCATCAGTGAGTCGGAGTTCGCGGGAGTTATCTACGAGCAGTACTTC. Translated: CAISESEFAGVIYEQYF.

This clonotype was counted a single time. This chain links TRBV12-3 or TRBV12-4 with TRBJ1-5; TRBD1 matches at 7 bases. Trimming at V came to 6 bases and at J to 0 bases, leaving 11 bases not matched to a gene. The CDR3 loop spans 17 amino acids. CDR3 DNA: TGTGCCAGCAGCCCCTTCATGGGACAGTATAGCAATCAGCCCCAGCATTTT. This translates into CASSPFMGQYSNQPQHF.

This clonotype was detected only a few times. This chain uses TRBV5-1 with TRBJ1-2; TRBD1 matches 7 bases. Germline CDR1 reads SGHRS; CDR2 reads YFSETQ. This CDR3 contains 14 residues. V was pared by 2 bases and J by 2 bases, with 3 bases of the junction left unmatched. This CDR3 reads CASSFEGGNYGYTF. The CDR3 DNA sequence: TGCGCCAGCAGCTTCGAAGGGGGCAACTATGGCTACACCTTC. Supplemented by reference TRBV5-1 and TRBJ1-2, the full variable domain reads KAGVTQTPRYLIKTRGQQVTLSCSPISGHRSVSWYQQTPGQGLQFLFEYFSETQRNKGNFPGRFSGRQFSNSRSEMNVSTLELGDSALYLCASSFEGGNYGYTFGSGTRLTVV.

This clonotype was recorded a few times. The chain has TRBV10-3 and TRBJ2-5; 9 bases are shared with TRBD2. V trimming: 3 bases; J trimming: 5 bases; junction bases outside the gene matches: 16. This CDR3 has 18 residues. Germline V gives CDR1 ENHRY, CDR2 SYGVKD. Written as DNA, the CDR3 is TGTGCCATCAGTGAACTTAGGGGGGGACTAGCAGGAATGGAGACCCAGTACTTC. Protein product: CAISELRGGLAGMETQYF.